Sequencing of this TCR beta chain was carried out in a study of Graves' ophthalmopathy and Graves' hyperthyroidism (dated by TCRdb to between 2018 and 2020). Study-wide context: Peripheral blood was collected before any treatment was given, at the time of initial diagnosis. In total, around 130 blood samples were TCR-sequenced: 40 to 45 ophthalmopathy, approximately 75 hyperthyroidism and some 17 hyperthyroidism-to-ophthalmopathy patients. To tell Graves' ophthalmopathy apart from Graves' hyperthyroidism, and to predict which patients would progress to ophthalmopathy, the study relied on TCR beta repertoire signatures. For independent validation, a separate cohort was made up of fewer than 20 hyperthyroidism patients plus 17 patients who later progressed from hyperthyroidism to ophthalmopathy. To explore V-J signatures that separate ophthalmopathy from hyperthyroidism, a discovery set of 100 patients was enrolled, consisting of 40 to 45 with ophthalmopathy and about 60 with stable hyperthyroidism. In about six hyperthyroidism patients, the T-cell repertoires found in thyroid tissue were compared with those found in blood. After sampling, hyperthyroidism patients received methimazole starting at 30 mg daily, and ophthalmopathy patients received high-dose intravenous methylprednisolone. What the work shows at the level of the full study, not this receptor alone: Most of the expanded thyroid clonotypes with a frequency above 0.001 were also detected in blood, and it was suggested that the thyroid immune response may be reflected by blood repertoires. In validation, the model predicted ophthalmopathy progression with about 70% sensitivity and approximately 72% specificity; approximately 12 predicted patients were CT-confirmed with GO in a median of about 6.2 months. Sample size was not predetermined statistically, and investigators were not blinded to group allocation. In cross-validation, the 13-signature model distinguished ophthalmopathy from stable hyperthyroidism with around 90% sensitivity and 81.08% specificity, while in the test set the corresponding values were roughly 80% and 75%.

To note about this clonotype: What antigen it recognizes has not been identified. Base qualities are not at hand, and no much larger clone is one base apart.

For repertoire sequencing, the TCR beta CDR3 regions were amplified from RNA transcripts. A first-round RT-PCR used HTBI primers with the Qiagen OneStep RT-PCR kit, followed by a second-round multiplex PCR, size selection and purification. The libraries underwent paired-end sequencing with 100 bp reads on an Illumina HiSeq2000. Per the original workflow: SOAPnuke was used for read processing, and reads with adapters, uncalled bases, a mean Phred below 15, or no exact constant-primer or identifier match were discarded. COPE v1.2.5 was used to merge the high-quality paired reads. Clonotypes were defined as unique nucleotide sequences and were aligned to IMGT TRB V, D and J references using MiTCR v1.1. The analysis was limited to V-J combinations with a frequency above 0.0001, which together covered approximately 99% of repertoires. For each V-J combination, a TCR clonal expansion and chaos score was defined as F50 clonal expansion divided by the chaos observed in the TCRdist matrix. Welch's t-statistics and random forest were used to narrow the features down to 13 V-J combinations, which were then fed into a naive Bayes classifier. Thyroid-blood repertoire similarity was quantified with the Morisita-Horn index. In TCRdb, the public reads were trimmed at Q25 with fastp and aligned with MiXCR, with productive beta chains retained. Merged by CDR3 protein, the rows form single entries marked with the most common genes and DNA. For this entry, the V and J calls and clone size follow TCRdb and not the study's own pipeline. The sample records 200,000 to 250,000 distinct CDR3 sequences, around 50% of which are singletons. Less than 50% of the sample belongs to the ten largest clones.

Patients with ophthalmopathy had moderately to severely active disease, with a Clinical Activity Score of 3 or more, a NOSPECS grade of 4 or more, and a disease duration of less than 3 months. Patients with other autoimmune diseases, uncontrolled infections, pregnancy or lactation were excluded from the study. Clinical symptoms, serum thyroxine, TRAb, thyroid ultrasound and orbital computed tomography were used for diagnosis. Ficoll-Paque density gradient centrifugation was used to isolate PBMCs from 10 ml of fresh peripheral blood. Total RNA was extracted with Trizol reagent and quality-checked on an Agilent 2100 Bioanalyzer. The V end gives up 4 bases and the J end 6 bases, leaving 5 bases in the junction not matched to a gene. From cysteine to phenylalanine, the CDR3 is 14 amino acids long. Only the CDR3 part of the read is kept: 42 bases, read in frame from the first base. As encoded in the germline V gene (reference sequence), CDR1 is SEHNR while CDR2 is FQNEAQ.

This sequence was found in an adult man with Graves' ophthalmopathy. The chain is encoded by TRBV7-9 joined to TRBJ2-7; 11 bases in the middle match TRBD2. Sequencing input: peripheral blood. The DNA sequence follows: TGTGCCAGCAGCTATGGGACTAGCGGATTCGAGCAGTACTTC. This is translated as CASSYGTSGFEQYF.